The 32 T cell receptor beta chains in this list originate from one sample, sequenced in a study of T cell responses to AZD1222 COVID-19 vaccine. Produced via immunoSEQ multiplex PCR; TCRdb's table is partial and in-frame only. The table lists 73,000 or so clones, around three quarters of them singletons. Sequenced material: peripheral blood, taken 28 days after the second AZD1222 dose. These receptors were obtained from an adult who received the AZD1222 COVID-19 vaccine.

V usage is TRBV19 and J usage is TRBJ2-1, with D possibly called TRBD1 or TRBD2 (5 bases each). This CDR3 is 13 amino acids long. With 9 bases removed from V and 9 bases from J, the gap between germline ends came to 18 bases. Germline lookup yields CDR1 LNHDA and CDR2 SQIVND (reference sequence). The CDR3 bases are TGTGCCAGCCGATCGGGGCGGGTTGGTGAGCAGTTCTTC. The encoded protein is CASRSGRVGEQFF.

This chain links TRBV11-1 with TRBJ2-7; 12 bases fit TRBD2. The trim removed 5 bases at V and 4 bases at J, leaving 6 bases unmatched. In germline, CDR1 is SGHAT, CDR2 FQDESV (reference sequence). The CDR3 is 15 amino acids. As DNA, the CDR3 is TGTGCCAGCAGCCCGCGACTAGCGGGAGCATACGAGCAGTACTTC. This gives the protein CASSPRLAGAYEQYF.

This clone was detected only a few times. J is TRBJ2-7 and V is TRBV13; 12 bases map to TRBD2. The junction had 9 bases not matched to a gene; V was cut back by 5 bases and J by 7 bases. This CDR3 has 15 residues. CDR1 is PRHDT and CDR2 is FYEKMQ in the germline V gene (reference sequence). The CDR3 bases are TGTGCCAGCAGCAACGGACTAGCGGGATTAGGGGAGCAGTACTTC. Protein product: CASSNGLAGLGEQYF. Full variable domain (rest looked up from reference TRBV13 and TRBJ2-7): AAGVIQSPRHLIKEKRETATLKCYPIPRHDTVYWYQQGPGQDPQFLISFYEKMQSDKGSIPDRFSAQQFSDYHSELNMSSLELGDSALYFCASSNGLAGLGEQYFGPGTRLTVT.

J is TRBJ1-1 and V is TRBV15, with no clear D. Germline V gives CDR1 LNHNV, CDR2 YYDKDF (reference sequence). V was cut by 3 bases and J by 2 bases, with 7 bases left in between. There are 13 residues in the CDR3. The CDR3 DNA reads as TGTGCCACCAGCAGCAGCAGAAACACTGAAGCTTTCTTT. Translating it yields CATSSSRNTEAFF.

V and J are TRBV30 and TRBJ2-1, with D unresolved. V was clipped by 6 bases and J by 4 bases, with 7 bases between them. CDR1 is GTSNPN and CDR2 is SVGIG in the germline V gene (reference sequence). There are 11 residues in the CDR3. The DNA for the CDR3 is TGTGCCTGCAAGGTTTACAATGAGCAGTTCTTC. It yields the protein CACKVYNEQFF. The full variable domain, its missing parts supplied by reference TRBV30 and TRBJ2-1, is SQTIHQWPATLVQPVGSPLSLECTVEGTSNPNLYWYRQAAGRGLQLLFYSVGIGQISSEVPQNLSASRPQDRQFILSSKKLLLSDSGFYLCACKVYNEQFFGPGTRLTVL.

The chain carries TRBV5-6 and TRBJ2-7, with D uncertain. This CDR3 is 13 amino acids long. Germline-derived CDR1 and CDR2 are SGHDT and YYEEEE. Trimming left V 1 base short and J 4 bases short, with 9 bases between. CDR3 in DNA: TGTGCCAGCAGCTTGTGGGCAGCTTACGAGCAGTACTTC. This translates into CASSLWAAYEQYF.

The V call is TRBV28, the J call TRBJ1-6; a possible D gene is TRBD1 (6 bases). CDR1 and CDR2 from the germline V gene are MDHEN and SYDVKM. The V end lost 4 bases, the J end lost 5 bases, and 15 bases lay between the germline ends. This CDR3 contains 16 residues. CDR3 amino acids: CASSSPDSGDNSPLHF. DNA for the CDR3: TGTGCCAGCAGTTCCCCGGACAGCGGGGATAATTCACCCCTCCACTTT.

This chain joins TRBV19 and TRBJ2-7; 7 bases are a match to TRBD1. Germline CDR1 and CDR2: LNHDA and SQIVND (reference sequence). Trimming cost V 8 bases and J 2 bases; bases outside gene matches: 9. This CDR3 spans 14 amino acids. This CDR3 reads CASATGTEAYEQYF. The DNA for the CDR3 is TGTGCCAGTGCTACCGGGACAGAAGCCTACGAGCAGTACTTC.

The chain is built from TRBV29-1 and TRBJ2-7, with no clear D. The ends were cut back, 0 bases at V and 4 bases at J, with 13 bases in the middle. Germline loops: CDR1 SQVTM, CDR2 ANQGSEA. The CDR3 contains 14 residues. In DNA form, the CDR3 reads TGCAGCGTTGAAGATCGTGACGGAAAGTACGAGCAGTACTTC. Amino acid sequence: CSVEDRDGKYEQYF.

This clone occurred a few times. The V and J genes are TRBV7-3 and TRBJ2-2; 7 positions agree with TRBD2. CDR3 length equals 16 residues. From germline, CDR1 is SGHTA and CDR2 FQGTGA. The V gene end was trimmed by 5 bases and the J gene end by 5 bases; junction bases not matched to a gene: 11. The CDR3 DNA reads as TGTGCCAGCAGCCCTAGCGGACTAGTTGAAACCGGGGAGCTGTTTTTT. Translation gives CASSPSGLVETGELFF.

The chain combines TRBV15 with TRBJ2-3, with TRBD1 matching 9 bases. The CDR3 is made up of 16 amino acids. Trimming removed 0 bases from V and 1 base from J; junction bases left unmatched: 2. Germline CDR1 and CDR2: LNHNV and YYDKDF (reference sequence). The DNA of the CDR3 is TGTGCCACCAGCAGAGAAAGACAGGGGGGCACAGATACGCAGTATTTT. It specifies CATSRERQGGTDTQYF.

This clone was counted a single time. This chain connects TRBV7-9 to TRBJ2-7, with no clear D. This CDR3 is 15 amino acids long. V shed 1 base and J shed 3 bases, with 13 bases lying between them. Germline V gene lookup returns CDR1 SEHNR and CDR2 FQNEAQ (reference sequence). The CDR3 sequence: CASSLGGLSGYEQYF. The DNA of the CDR3 is TGTGCCAGCAGCTTAGGGGGTCTGTCGGGCTACGAGCAGTACTTC.

On this clone itself: A junction end diverges from the germline sequence, so it may reflect a read error. This chain connects TRBV7-3 to TRBJ2-7; TRBD1 matches 9 bases. Germline V gene sequence: CDR1 SGHTA, CDR2 FQGTGA. This CDR3 is built from 12 residues. The CDR3 loop is CASSSPRDREHF. As DNA, the CDR3 is TGTGCCAGCAGCTCACCCCGGGACAGGGAGCACTTC.

This chain links TRBV30 with TRBJ2-1; the D gene could be TRBD1 or TRBD2 (6 bases each). V shed 8 bases and J shed 5 bases, with 13 bases lying between them. CDR3 size: 12 residues. Germline V CDR1 and CDR2: GTSNPN, SVGIG (reference sequence). In DNA form, the CDR3 reads TGTGCCCAAGGGGGGCGAGACAATGAGCAGTTCTTC. Translation gives CAQGGRDNEQFF.

The chain uses TRBV7-2 and TRBJ2-3; 10 bases fit TRBD2. The germline gives CDR1 SGHTA, CDR2 FQGNSA. The length of the CDR3 is 16 residues. V shed 1 base and J 5 bases; nucleotides not matched to a gene: 6. CDR3 in DNA: TGTGCCAGCAGCTTAGGGAGAAGCGGGAGGGGAGATACGCAGTATTTT. This sequence encodes CASSLGRSGRGDTQYF.

This chain connects TRBV28 to TRBJ2-4; D uncertain. From germline, CDR1 is MDHEN and CDR2 SYDVKM. The CDR3 has 15 residues. Deletions cut 3 bases from V and 1 base from J, with 10 bases between. The CDR3 nucleotides read TGTGCCAGCAGTTTTGATAGTTCTGCCAAAAACATTCAGTACTTC. This codes for CASSFDSSAKNIQYF.

This clone showed up just a few times. J is TRBJ2-7 and V is TRBV5-1; D is possibly TRBD1 (6 bases). Trimming left V 0 bases short and J 2 bases short, with 12 bases between. Germline-derived CDR1 and CDR2 are SGHRS and YFSETQ. This CDR3 is built from 15 residues. The CDR3 sequence: CASSLDRQGPYEQYF. Here the CDR3 DNA reads TGCGCCAGCAGCTTGGATCGGCAGGGGCCCTACGAGCAGTACTTC.

The chain employs TRBV7-8 and TRBJ2-6, with TRBD1 matching 9 bases. The CDR3 extends over 17 amino acids. Per germline, CDR1 SGHVS and CDR2 FQNEAQ. The trim removed 1 base at V and 4 bases at J, leaving 5 bases unmatched. CDR3 sequence: CASSLGQGVGGANVLTF. The CDR3 DNA reads TGTGCCAGCAGCTTAGGACAGGGGGTGGGAGGGGCCAACGTCCTGACTTTC.

The chain uses TRBV28 and TRBJ2-5, with 11 nucleotides matching TRBD1. CDR1 MDHEN and CDR2 SYDVKM come from the germline V gene. The CDR3 spans 14 residues. The V and J ends lost 3 bases and 9 bases, in that order; junction bases with no gene match: 6. CDR3 amino acids: CASSLGTGGSPQYF. The CDR3 DNA follows: TGTGCCAGCAGTTTGGGGACAGGGGGGTCTCCCCAGTACTTC.

The chain recombines TRBV6-2 or TRBV6-3 with TRBJ1-6; D uncertain. The germline gives CDR1 MNHEY, CDR2 SVGEGT. The CDR3 extends over 13 amino acids. The V gene lost 1 base and the J gene lost 7 bases, with 5 bases spanning the gap. DNA of the CDR3: TGTGCCAGCAGTTACTTTGGGAATTCACCCCTCCACTTT. Its protein is CASSYFGNSPLHF.

The V and J genes are TRBV28 and TRBJ2-2, with D possibly being TRBD2 (6 bases). There are 16 residues in the CDR3. Trimming stripped 6 bases from V and 5 bases from J, with 19 bases between. Germline-derived CDR1 and CDR2 are MDHEN and SYDVKM. The CDR3 here is CASRGGSGVGTGELFF. The CDR3 region has the DNA TGTGCCAGCAGAGGTGGGTCGGGGGTTGGGACCGGGGAGCTGTTTTTT.

In nucleotides, the CDR3 is TGTGCCGATCGTGGCGGTATCGGAACAGATACGCAGTATTTT. It yields the protein CADRGGIGTDTQYF. This chain links TRBV7-2 with TRBJ2-3, with D hard to call. Deletions cut 11 bases from V and 3 bases from J, with 18 bases between. Germline V CDR1 and CDR2: SGHTA, FQGNSA. The CDR3 has 14 residues.

The V and J genes are TRBV7-2 and TRBJ2-3, with D perhaps given as TRBD1 or TRBD2 (5 bases each). This CDR3 is built from 15 residues. In germline, CDR1 is SGHTA, CDR2 FQGNSA. The V and J ends lost 2 bases and 1 base respectively, with 10 bases between them. The CDR3 bases are TGTGCCAGCAGCTTATGGGGGTCTGGCACAGATACGCAGTATTTT. Protein product: CASSLWGSGTDTQYF.

The gene calls are TRBV5-8 and TRBJ2-2; 14 bases line up with TRBD2. Germline V gene lookup returns CDR1 SGHTS and CDR2 YDEGEE. With 4 bases clipped from V and 4 bases from J, the junction kept 6 bases outside the gene matches. CDR3 size: 17 residues. CDR3 in DNA: TGTGCCAGCAGCGAGGCCGGGACTAGCGGGAGCACCGGGGAGCTGTTTTTT. Translation gives CASSEAGTSGSTGELFF.

The chain employs TRBV28 and TRBJ1-2, with D maybe TRBD1 (5 bases). CDR1 is MDHEN, CDR2 SYDVKM, per germline. The CDR3 runs 16 residues. Trimming cost V 5 bases and J 1 base, with 17 bases left between them. The chain's CDR3 is CASSTPSGGDNYGYTF. CDR3 DNA sequence: TGTGCCAGCAGTACACCTTCGGGAGGGGATAACTATGGCTACACCTTC.

This chain uses TRBV15 with TRBJ2-3; 7 bases are a match to TRBD2. CDR3 size: 13 residues. Trimming took 5 bases from V and 6 from J; bases not matched to a gene: 5. Germline V gives CDR1 LNHNV, CDR2 YYDKDF (reference sequence). For the CDR3, the DNA is TGTGCCACCAGCGGGGGGGGGAAGGATACGCAGTATTTT. This codes for CATSGGGKDTQYF.

In its sample, this clone was seen once. The V gene is TRBV11-2, the J gene TRBJ1-1, with D tentatively TRBD1 (5 bases). The length of the CDR3 is 15 residues. Germline V gene sequence: CDR1 SGHAT, CDR2 FQNNGV. Trimming cost V 3 bases and J 5 bases, with 16 bases left between them. The CDR3 region has the DNA TGTGCCAGCAGCTTCGCGATAGGGGTTTGGACTGAAGCTTTCTTT. As protein: CASSFAIGVWTEAFF.

The V gene is TRBV12-5, the J gene TRBJ2-1; 11 positions match TRBD2. The CDR3 contains 14 residues. V lost 10 bases to trimming and J lost 7 bases; unmatched junction nucleotides: 9. Per germline, CDR1 LGHNT and CDR2 FRNRAP. The CDR3 here is CATSLAGGRNEQFF. CDR3 in DNA: TGTGCTACATCGCTAGCGGGAGGTAGAAATGAGCAGTTCTTC.

V usage is TRBV4-2 and J usage is TRBJ1-1; D gene unclear. CDR1 is LGHNA, CDR2 YNFKEQ, per germline. This CDR3 has 14 residues. Trimming removed 3 bases at V and 4 bases at J, with 12 bases between. DNA for the CDR3: TGTGCCAGCAGCCAGGAAGGGTTGAGCACTGAAGCTTTCTTT. It is translated as CASSQEGLSTEAFF.

The chain links TRBV6-2 or TRBV6-3 to TRBJ1-6; the match to TRBD1 covers 8 bases. The CDR3 is 15 amino acids. Losses at the gene ends were 4 bases for V and 9 bases for J; bases not matched to a gene: 8. The germline V gene encodes CDR1 MNHEY and CDR2 SVGEGT. In nucleotides, the CDR3 is TGTGCCAGCAGTTTGGGCCAGGGGGCCGCTTCACCCCTCCACTTT. Translating it yields CASSLGQGAASPLHF.

The chain joins TRBV7-9 to TRBJ2-1, with TRBD1 identical over 8 bases. Unmatched junction bases numbered 4, after V lost 5 bases and J lost 7 bases. The CDR3 is 13 residues long. The germline V gene encodes CDR1 SEHNR and CDR2 FQNEAQ (reference sequence). CDR3 sequence reads: CASSTRGLNEQFF. The CDR3 nucleotides are TGTGCCAGCAGCACCAGGGGGCTTAATGAGCAGTTCTTC.

The chain couples TRBV24-1 to TRBJ1-6; D is undetermined. Trimming stripped 4 bases from V and 0 bases from J, with 3 bases between. The length of the CDR3 is 14 residues. Germline V gives CDR1 KGHDR, CDR2 SFDVKD. The CDR3 bases are TGTGCCACCAGTGAAAGCTCCTATAATTCACCCCTCCACTTT. This gives the protein CATSESSYNSPLHF.